Below are 28 T cell receptor beta chains sequenced from a single sample in a study of cytomegalovirus exposure and HLA in healthy donors. The study ran its PCR with 60 Vbeta and 13 Jbeta primers. Generated by immunoSEQ multiplex PCR, the TCRdb table keeps only in-frame clones and is missing some. Of 150,000 to 200,000 clones listed, about 79% were seen once; the top ten hold around 6%. The specimen was PBMCs. The receptor set was obtained from a man in his forties or fifties in good health and CMV-seropositive.

The chain couples TRBV18 to TRBJ2-5, with D perhaps TRBD2 (5 bases). Germline V gene lookup returns CDR1 KGHSH and CDR2 LQKENI. CDR3 length equals 11 residues. With 8 bases removed from V and 5 bases from J, the gap between germline ends came to 9 bases. DNA of the CDR3: TGTGCCAGCACCGGGGTGGAGACCCAGTACTTC. Protein: CASTGVETQYF.

V gene TRBV27 combines with J gene TRBJ2-7, with D perhaps TRBD2 (6 bases). Germline V gives CDR1 MNHEY, CDR2 SMNVEV (reference sequence). The length of the CDR3 is 17 residues. V was trimmed by 5 bases and J by 4 bases, leaving 24 bases between them. CDR3 residues: CASSPYVGRRASYEQYV. Here the CDR3 DNA reads TGTGCCAGCAGTCCCTACGTCGGGAGAAGGGCCTCATACGAGCAGTACGTC.

The genes are TRBV28 and TRBJ2-1, with D perhaps matching TRBD2 (6 bases). This CDR3 is built from 12 residues. The germline V gene encodes CDR1 MDHEN and CDR2 SYDVKM. The CDR3 reads CGVGSSYNEQFF. The CDR3 coding sequence is TGTGGGGTCGGGAGTTCCTACAATGAGCAGTTCTTC.

Here the CDR3 reads CASSLISTARSGNTIYF. For the CDR3, the DNA is TGTGCCAGCAGCTTGATTTCGACCGCTAGATCTGGAAACACCATATATTTT. This sequence joins TRBV5-6 and TRBJ1-3; D remains unclear. Looked up from germline, CDR1 is SGHDT and CDR2 is YYEEEE. The CDR3 extends over 17 amino acids. Trimming removed 1 base from V and 1 base from J, with 15 bases in between.

The chain is built from TRBV6-5 and TRBJ1-3, with D unclear. The CDR3 is made up of 15 amino acids. Trimming removed 2 bases from V and 0 bases from J, with 8 bases in between. The germline gives CDR1 MNHEY, CDR2 SVGAGI. The CDR3 is CASSYGGFSGNTIYF. CDR3 bases: TGTGCCAGCAGTTACGGAGGGTTCTCTGGAAACACCATATATTTT.

This chain connects TRBV7-2 to TRBJ2-1, with 14 bases that match TRBD2. With V trimmed by 5 bases and J by 5 bases, 2 bases remained unmatched. Germline values: CDR1 SGHTA, CDR2 FQGNSA. The CDR3 loop spans 15 amino acids. This CDR3 is CASSRLAGGDNEQFF. Here the CDR3 DNA reads TGTGCCAGCAGCAGACTAGCGGGAGGGGACAATGAGCAGTTCTTC.

The CDR3 nucleotides are TGTGCCAGCAGGAGGGCCTCGGTTAGAACAGATACGCAGTATTTT. This encodes CASRRASVRTDTQYF. The chain is built from TRBV2 and TRBJ2-3; a weak D match, TRBD2 (5 bases). Germline-derived CDR1 and CDR2 are SNHLY and FYNNEI. The CDR3 spans 15 residues. Trimming stripped 6 bases from V and 3 bases from J, with 16 bases between.

This chain links TRBV6-1 with TRBJ2-3; 10 nucleotides agree with TRBD2. The V gene end was trimmed by 4 bases and the J gene end by 4 bases; junction bases not matched to a gene: 8. The CDR3 is 16 amino acids. Germline V gene data show CDR1 as MNHNS and CDR2 as SASEGT. The CDR3 DNA is TGTGCCAGCAGTGGGACCATAGCGGGAGGTCCAGATACGCAGTATTTT. It translates to CASSGTIAGGPDTQYF.

In this sample, this clone turned up once. This sequence joins TRBV5-1 and TRBJ2-1; 12 nucleotides align to TRBD2. Germline loops: CDR1 SGHRS, CDR2 YFSETQ. CDR3 length: 14 amino acids. The junction had 3 bases not matched to a gene; V was cut back by 4 bases and J by 7 bases. The CDR3 DNA reads TGCGCCAGCAGCCATACTAGCGGGAGGAATGAGCAGTTCTTC. This translates into CASSHTSGRNEQFF.

V and J are TRBV12-5 and TRBJ2-1, with D possibly matching TRBD2 (6 bases). Trimming stripped 4 bases from V and 0 bases from J, with 19 bases between. CDR3 size: 18 residues. Germline CDR1 reads LGHNT; CDR2 reads FRNRAP. The CDR3 DNA follows: TGTGCTAGTGGTTCCTCAATATCTAGCGTGGACTCCTACAATGAGCAGTTCTTC. This gives the protein CASGSSISSVDSYNEQFF. Variable domain in full (rest from reference TRBV12-5 and TRBJ2-1): DARVTQTPRHKVTEMGQEVTMRCQPILGHNTVFWYRQTMMQGLELLAYFRNRAPLDDSGMPKDRFSAEMPDATLATLKIQPSEPRDSAVYFCASGSSISSVDSYNEQFFGPGTRLTVL.

The V and J genes are TRBV6-1 and TRBJ1-4; D gene uncertain. CDR1 and CDR2 (germline): MNHNS, SASEGT. Trimming stripped 6 bases from V and 3 bases from J, with 14 bases between. CDR3 length equals 15 residues. In DNA, the CDR3 is TGTGCCAGCAGGGATCGAGGGTTAGCTAATGAAAAACTGTTTTTT. Protein: CASRDRGLANEKLFF.

This chain joins TRBV5-5 and TRBJ2-7, with 8 bases matching TRBD1. Germline V lookup: CDR1 SGHKS, CDR2 YYEKEE (reference sequence). The CDR3 totals 14 residues. With V trimmed by 6 bases and J by 2 bases, 7 bases remained unmatched. DNA for the CDR3: TGTGCCAGCACCTTTGCACAGGGGGCCTACGAGCAGTACTTC. Protein sequence: CASTFAQGAYEQYF. The variable domain in full, with the rest retrieved from reference TRBV5-5 and TRBJ2-7, is DAGVTQSPTHLIKTRGQQVTLRCSPISGHKSVSWYQQVLGQGPQFIFQYYEKEERGRGNFPDRFSARQFPNYSSELNVNALLLGDSALYLCASTFAQGAYEQYFGPGTRLTVT.

This chain connects TRBV7-3 to TRBJ2-1, with TRBD2 matching 13 bases. The V and J ends lost 5 bases and 7 bases, in that order; junction bases with no gene match: 5. The CDR3 extends over 15 amino acids. The V gene's germline CDR1 is SGHTA and CDR2 FQGTGA. The CDR3 loop is CASSAGLAGINEQFF. The CDR3 DNA reads as TGTGCCAGCAGCGCGGGACTAGCGGGAATTAATGAGCAGTTCTTC.

This clone was counted a single time. The gene calls are TRBV6-5 and TRBJ2-7; 9 nucleotides align to TRBD1. The length of the CDR3 is 16 residues. V lost 3 bases, J lost 5 bases, and 11 bases stayed unmatched. The germline CDR1 and CDR2 sequences are MNHEY and SVGAGI. DNA of the CDR3: TGTGCCAGCAGTTATTCAAACAGGGGGCCCCCCCACGAGCAGTACTTC. Protein: CASSYSNRGPPHEQYF.

The rearrangement uses TRBV13 and TRBJ2-3; 7 bases fit TRBD2. Germline CDR1 is PRHDT and CDR2 is FYEKMQ (reference sequence). V lost 3 bases to trimming and J lost 2 bases; unmatched junction nucleotides: 2. This CDR3 contains 14 residues. The CDR3: CASSLAGDTDTQYF. DNA of the CDR3: TGTGCCAGCAGCTTGGCGGGGGACACAGATACGCAGTATTTT.

The V gene is TRBV7-8, the J gene TRBJ2-1; D is ambiguous. V was cut by 2 bases and J by 7 bases, with 9 bases left in between. CDR1 is SGHVS and CDR2 is FQNEAQ in the germline V gene. CDR3 length: 13 residues. CDR3 residues: CASSLTTLNEQFF. DNA of the CDR3: TGTGCCAGCAGCTTAACTACACTTAATGAGCAGTTCTTC.

The chain joins TRBV5-1 to TRBJ2-3, with D perhaps TRBD2 (7 bases). The CDR3 has 15 amino acids. Germline CDR1 reads SGHRS; CDR2 reads YFSETQ. V was clipped by 2 bases and J by 3 bases, with 13 bases between them. The CDR3 here is CASSFLRGATDTQYF. In DNA, the CDR3 is TGCGCCAGCAGCTTCCTCCGGGGGGCAACAGATACGCAGTATTTT.

The rearrangement joins TRBV5-4 to TRBJ2-3; 9 nucleotides match TRBD2. J was trimmed by 2 bases and V by 0 bases; bases with no gene match: 4. The CDR3 spans 16 residues. Germline V gene sequence: CDR1 SGHNT, CDR2 YYREEE (reference sequence). CDR3 residues: CASSLGLAGYTDTQYF. CDR3 nucleotides: TGTGCCAGCAGCTTGGGGCTAGCGGGATACACAGATACGCAGTATTTT.

The V and J genes are TRBV20-1 and TRBJ2-1, with a tentative D call TRBD2 (7 bases). V was clipped by 4 bases and J by 10 bases, with 11 bases between them. The CDR3 length is 11 residues. Looked up from germline, CDR1 is DFQATT and CDR2 is SNEGSKA (reference sequence). Here the CDR3 reads CSATRGGEQFF. The CDR3 region has the DNA TGCAGTGCTACGAGGGGGGGAGAGCAGTTCTTC.

The chain employs TRBV5-4 and TRBJ2-1, with 7 nucleotides matching TRBD1. V lost 6 bases to trimming and J lost 7 bases; unmatched junction nucleotides: 7. The CDR3 totals 13 residues. The V gene's germline CDR1 is SGHNT and CDR2 YYREEE (reference sequence). The CDR3 is CASNFDRVNEQFF. The CDR3 nucleotides are TGTGCCAGCAACTTCGACAGGGTTAATGAGCAGTTCTTC.

As for this clone: One end of the junction fails to match germline, which may point to a read error. The chain links TRBV5-1 to TRBJ2-5; 7 bases agree with TRBD1. This CDR3 has 14 residues. Germline assignment: CDR1 SGHRS and CDR2 YFSETQ. The DNA for the CDR3 is TGTGCCAGCAGCTACGACAGGGTAGGGGAGACCCAGTACTTC. This translates into CASSYDRVGETQYF. Full variable domain (missing parts from reference TRBV5-1 and TRBJ2-5): KAGVTQTPRYLIKTRGQQVTLSCSPISGHRSVSWYQQTPGQGLQFLFEYFSETQRNKGNFPGRFSGRQFSNSRSEMNVSTLELGDSALYLCASSYDRVGETQYFGPGTRLLVL.

J is TRBJ1-2 and V is TRBV2, with D perhaps matching TRBD1 (5 bases). V lost 10 bases and J 5 bases, leaving 20 bases between the germline ends. The germline CDR1 and CDR2 sequences are SNHLY and FYNNEI. The length of the CDR3 is 14 residues. Here the CDR3 reads CATSPRQKAYGYTF. The CDR3 DNA follows: TGTGCCACCTCCCCCCGACAGAAAGCTTATGGCTACACCTTC.

The chain employs TRBV6-1 and TRBJ1-1; 7 bases map to TRBD1. The CDR3 spans 14 residues. Losses at the gene ends were 7 bases for V and 1 base for J; bases not matched to a gene: 6. Germline V gene sequence: CDR1 MNHNS, CDR2 SASEGT. CDR3 sequence: CASIEQGKNTEAFF. The DNA of the CDR3 is TGTGCCAGCATAGAACAGGGGAAGAACACTGAAGCTTTCTTT.

This clone was seen a single time. The chain carries TRBV19 and TRBJ1-2; TRBD1 is a possible D gene (6 bases). The germline V gene has CDR1 LNHDA and CDR2 SQIVND (reference sequence). The V gene lost 10 bases and the J gene lost 5 bases, with 11 bases spanning the gap. The CDR3 sequence is 11 residues long. This CDR3 is CATSTGYGYTF. CDR3 sequence (DNA): TGTGCCACCTCGACAGGTTATGGCTACACCTTC.

The chain joins TRBV29-1 to TRBJ2-3; tentative D call: TRBD2 (5 bases). The germline V and J ends were trimmed by 4 bases and 0 bases, with 11 bases remaining between them. The CDR3 runs to 14 residues. Germline lookup yields CDR1 SQVTM and CDR2 ANQGSEA. This chain's CDR3 is CSVAKDSSTDTQYF. The CDR3, as DNA: TGCAGCGTTGCGAAGGACTCTAGCACAGATACGCAGTATTTT.

The V and J genes are TRBV2 and TRBJ2-7; 10 nucleotides match TRBD1. V gave up 8 bases and J gave up 6 bases; unmatched junction bases: 7. The V gene's germline CDR1 is SNHLY and CDR2 FYNNEI. This CDR3 region has 13 residues. CDR3 nucleotides: TGTGCCAGCGACCGGGACAGGGGCCGCGAGCAGTACTTC. Amino acid sequence: CASDRDRGREQYF.

This sequence joins TRBV27 and TRBJ1-2; perhaps TRBD1 as D (6 bases). Trimming stripped 9 bases from V and 0 bases from J, with 14 bases between. There are 14 residues in the CDR3. Per germline, CDR1 MNHEY and CDR2 SMNVEV (reference sequence). DNA for the CDR3: TGTGCCAGTCGTCCCAGGGGTTCTAACTATGGCTACACCTTC. Its protein is CASRPRGSNYGYTF.

This clone was detected only a few times. This chain joins TRBV4-1 and TRBJ1-5; no definite D call. Between the trimmed V and J ends, which lost 0 bases and 5 bases, there was a span of 11 bases. The CDR3 has 15 residues. CDR1 and CDR2 from the germline V gene are MGHRA and YSYEKL. The DNA of the CDR3 is TGCGCCAGCAGCCAAGACGTCTCGAGGGATCAGCCCCAGCATTTT. This encodes CASSQDVSRDQPQHF.